Following are 21 T cell receptor beta chains from one sample sequenced in a study of T cells after yellow fever vaccination. TCRdb analysed the 5' RACE reads with MiXCR anew, one entry per CDR3 protein. The data show under 70,000 distinct CDR3 sequences, approximately 7.7% seen once. Sequenced material: CD8+ T cells sorted from PBMCs, taken on the day of the first yellow fever vaccination. These receptors all stem from a young man who received the YFV17D yellow fever vaccine.

A few counts support this clonotype. The chain employs TRBV5-1 and TRBJ1-1; D gene uncertain. CDR1 is SGHRS, CDR2 YFSETQ, per germline. V gave up 3 bases and J gave up 5 bases, with 8 bases separating them. The CDR3 length is 12 residues. CDR3 nucleotides: TGCGCCAGCAGCTATGGAGGTACTGAAGCTTTCTTT. It encodes CASSYGGTEAFF.

V and J are TRBV9 and TRBJ2-1; D is possibly TRBD1 or TRBD2 (5 bases each). There are 12 residues in the CDR3. Germline values: CDR1 SGDLS, CDR2 YYNGEE. Deletions cut 0 bases from V and 10 bases from J, with 8 bases between. As DNA, the CDR3 is TGTGCCAGCAGCGTAGGAGGGGTCGAGCAGTTCTTC. This gives the protein CASSVGGVEQFF. Variable domain in full (rest from reference TRBV9 and TRBJ2-1): DSGVTQTPKHLITATGQRVTLRCSPRSGDLSVYWYQQSLDQGLQFLIQYYNGEERAKGNILERFSAQQFPDLHSELNLSSLELGDSALYFCASSVGGVEQFFGPGTRLTVL.

Only a few counts were recorded for this clonotype. The gene calls are TRBV19 and TRBJ1-1; D not certain. The CDR3 runs to 13 residues. Germline-derived CDR1 and CDR2 are LNHDA and SQIVND (reference sequence). V was pared by 2 bases and J by 1 base, with 5 bases between. CDR3 sequence reads: CASSIHPNTEAFF. CDR3 bases: TGTGCCAGTAGTATACATCCGAACACTGAAGCTTTCTTT.

The chain couples TRBV4-1 to TRBJ1-1; the match to TRBD1 covers 11 bases. V lost 3 bases to trimming and J lost 3 bases; unmatched junction nucleotides: 3. Per germline, CDR1 MGHRA and CDR2 YSYEKL. The CDR3 has 15 amino acids. CDR3 sequence reads: CASSQDRGPDTEAFF. DNA for the CDR3: TGCGCCAGCAGCCAGGACAGGGGGCCGGACACTGAAGCTTTCTTT.

This clonotype was observed a few times. The chain employs TRBV20-1 and TRBJ1-1; TRBD1 aligns across 7 bases. Unmatched junction bases numbered 7, after V lost 5 bases and J lost 4 bases. The CDR3 is 13 amino acids. CDR1 is DFQATT, CDR2 SNEGSKA, per germline (reference sequence). Here the CDR3 reads CSADRERATEAFF. In nucleotides, the CDR3 is TGCAGTGCTGACAGGGAAAGGGCCACTGAAGCTTTCTTT.

This clonotype came up many times. The rearrangement joins TRBV6-2 or TRBV6-3 to TRBJ2-7; D call uncertain. Trimming stripped 4 bases from V and 6 bases from J, with 19 bases between. Germline CDR1 and CDR2: MNHEY and SVGEGT. The CDR3 covers 15 residues. CDR3 DNA sequence: TGTGCCAGCAGTTGGGCTACAGAGACCCTCGGCGAGCAGTACGTC. Translated: CASSWATETLGEQYV.

This clonotype has a count of ten or more. The rearrangement joins TRBV4-2 to TRBJ2-2; the D is unclear. The CDR3 extends over 14 amino acids. Trimming stripped 1 base from V and 9 bases from J, with 12 bases between. The germline V gene has CDR1 LGHNA and CDR2 YNFKEQ. The CDR3 sequence is CASSQGIDARELFF. Written as DNA, the CDR3 is TGTGCCAGCAGCCAAGGAATAGATGCCCGGGAGCTGTTTTTT.

This clonotype was picked up many times. This chain uses TRBV14 with TRBJ2-1, with D maybe TRBD2 (7 bases). This CDR3 has 17 residues. Germline V CDR1 and CDR2: SGHDN, FVKESK. V was pared by 0 bases and J by 2 bases, with 14 bases between. This chain's CDR3 is CASSQDQGTITYNEQFF. CDR3 DNA: TGTGCCAGCAGCCAAGATCAGGGGACTATAACCTACAATGAGCAGTTCTTC.

This clonotype was counted many times. The V and J genes are TRBV12-3 or TRBV12-4 and TRBJ2-2; D may be TRBD1 or TRBD2 (5 bases each). V was shortened by 5 bases and J by 4 bases, with 11 bases between the two germline ends. This CDR3 has 14 amino acids. CDR3 nucleotide sequence: TGTGCCAGCAGTCCGAGGGGTGTCACCGGGGAGCTGTTTTTT. Encoded protein: CASSPRGVTGELFF.

There are many counts of this clonotype. V usage is TRBV15 and J usage is TRBJ2-1, with 7 positions matching TRBD2. Germline V CDR1 and CDR2: LNHNV, YYDKDF (reference sequence). V shed 1 base and J 5 bases; nucleotides not matched to a gene: 5. The CDR3 totals 15 residues. The CDR3 spells CATSRGTSYDNEQFF. The CDR3 DNA follows: TGTGCCACCAGCAGAGGGACTAGTTACGACAATGAGCAGTTCTTC.

This clonotype has just a few counts. The genes are TRBV6-2 or TRBV6-3 and TRBJ1-1, with D unresolved. Trimming left V 3 bases short and J 0 bases short, with 17 bases between. The germline V gene has CDR1 MNHEY and CDR2 SVGEGT. CDR3 length: 17 amino acids. Written as DNA, the CDR3 is TGTGCCAGCAGTTATGTAGGGAGGCTTGCTATGAACACTGAAGCTTTCTTT. This gives the protein CASSYVGRLAMNTEAFF.

This clonotype occurred many times. The chain employs TRBV12-3 or TRBV12-4 and TRBJ2-3, with no clear D. The V end lost 2 bases, the J end lost 5 bases, and 8 bases lay between the germline ends. This CDR3 is 13 amino acids long. DNA of the CDR3: TGTGCCAGCAGTTTATCCTCGGTAGATACGCAGTATTTT. This encodes CASSLSSVDTQYF.

This clonotype counts as medium-sized (0.01 to 0.1%). The chain combines TRBV6-5 with TRBJ2-5; TRBD2 aligns across 10 bases. Germline CDR1 reads MNHEY; CDR2 reads SVGAGI. This CDR3 has 14 amino acids. The junction had 2 bases not matched to a gene; V was cut back by 2 bases and J by 5 bases. CDR3 protein: CASSYSGGGETQYF. The CDR3 nucleotides read TGTGCCAGCAGTTACAGCGGGGGGGGGGAGACCCAGTACTTC.

This clonotype was recorded once. The V gene is TRBV3-1, the J gene TRBJ2-3; D is ambiguous. CDR3 size: 15 residues. CDR1 LGHDT and CDR2 YNNKEL come from the germline V gene (reference sequence). V gave up 0 bases and J gave up 0 bases, with 7 bases separating them. CDR3 sequence: CASSQEVASTDTQYF. CDR3 DNA: TGTGCCAGCAGCCAAGAGGTGGCTAGCACAGATACGCAGTATTTT.

This clonotype has ten or more counts. This chain joins TRBV5-1 and TRBJ1-1; 7 bases are a match to TRBD1. The CDR3 sequence is 13 residues long. In germline, CDR1 is SGHRS, CDR2 YFSETQ. The J segment lost 7 bases and the V segment lost 7 bases, leaving 10 bases of the junction unmatched. The CDR3 region is CASRLGQALEAFF. The CDR3 nucleotides read TGCGCCAGCCGACTCGGACAGGCCCTTGAAGCTTTCTTT. The full variable domain, completed using reference TRBV5-1 and TRBJ1-1, is KAGVTQTPRYLIKTRGQQVTLSCSPISGHRSVSWYQQTPGQGLQFLFEYFSETQRNKGNFPGRFSGRQFSNSRSEMNVSTLELGDSALYLCASRLGQALEAFFGQGTRLTVV.

This CDR3 is CASSTNRRENTEAFF. Written as DNA, the CDR3 is TGTGCCAGCAGTACCAACCGTCGGGAGAACACTGAAGCTTTCTTT. The genes are TRBV6-1 and TRBJ1-1, with unresolved D. The germline V gene encodes CDR1 MNHNS and CDR2 SASEGT. The CDR3 has 15 amino acids. Trimming removed 5 bases at V and 1 base at J, with 14 bases between.

The chain joins TRBV7-9 to TRBJ2-2, with D perhaps matching TRBD1 or TRBD2 (6 bases each). Trimming pared 5 bases from V and 4 bases from J, leaving 14 bases between. CDR3 length equals 15 residues. Looked up from germline, CDR1 is SEHNR and CDR2 is FQNEAQ (reference sequence). CDR3 DNA sequence: TGTGCCAGCAGCCCTAAGAGGGGGGCCACCGGGGAGCTGTTTTTT. Translated: CASSPKRGATGELFF. Full variable domain (outside the CDR3, taken from reference TRBV7-9 and TRBJ2-2): DTGVSQNPRHKITKRGQNVTFRCDPISEHNRLYWYRQTLGQGPEFLTYFQNEAQLEKSRLLSDRFSAERPKGSFSTLEIQRTEQGDSAMYLCASSPKRGATGELFFGEGSRLTVL.

In this sample, this clonotype turned up a few times. This chain uses TRBV19 with TRBJ1-6, with D possibly matching TRBD1 (5 bases). Germline V gene sequence: CDR1 LNHDA, CDR2 SQIVND (reference sequence). V lost 5 bases and J lost 9, with 14 bases in between. The length of the CDR3 is 14 residues. The CDR3, as DNA: TGTGCCAGTAGTGGCGGGGCGCGGGGTTCACCCCTCCACTTT. It translates to CASSGGARGSPLHF.

This clonotype was counted at least ten times. V and J are TRBV6-2 or TRBV6-3 and TRBJ2-5, with D maybe TRBD1 (6 bases). V was pared by 10 bases and J by 3 bases, with 21 bases between. The CDR3 has 15 residues. Germline CDR1 is MNHEY and CDR2 is SVGEGT. DNA of the CDR3: TGTGCCACCTCTGATCTCCGGACAGCAGAAGAGACCCAGTACTTC. Translation gives CATSDLRTAEETQYF.

This clonotype was picked up many times. The rearrangement joins TRBV20-1 to TRBJ2-7; 8 bases align to TRBD1. Germline lookup yields CDR1 DFQATT and CDR2 SNEGSKA (reference sequence). This CDR3 spans 12 amino acids. Germline trimming cut 5 bases from V and 6 bases from J; bases unmatched to any gene: 6. DNA for the CDR3: TGCAGTGCTTCAGGGGGCTATGGCGAGCAGTACTTC. Translated, it gives CSASGGYGEQYF.

The chain links TRBV4-1 to TRBJ1-5; unclear D gene. There are 14 residues in the CDR3. The V gene lost 0 bases and the J gene lost 2 bases, with 5 bases spanning the gap. Germline V CDR1 and CDR2: MGHRA, YSYEKL. The CDR3 nucleotides read TGCGCCAGCAGCCAAGACCGGGGCAATCAGCCCCAGCATTTT. As protein: CASSQDRGNQPQHF.